These T cell receptor beta chains were read from a single sample in a study of technical replicates of blood from a handful of donors. TCRdb keeps only in-frame clones here, not all; method: immunoSEQ multiplex PCR. The sample consists of tens of thousands of clones, over 90% of them appearing once. Sequencing was performed on PBMCs. The source is a human donor in good health. Some clones in this sample may be carry-over from other donors' samples. Both conserved end residues are trimmed from each CDR3. The size of a clone is reported for some rows only, either as once, few or many, or as a class for expanded clones.

v_gene	j_gene	abundance	CDR3aa
TRBV7-2	TRBJ2-7	-	ASSLVQGTTYEQY
TRBV29-1	TRBJ2-6	-	SVGTGYSGANVLT
TRBV9	TRBJ2-2	-	ASSVKDRGQDTGELF
TRBV11-1	TRBJ1-3	few	ASSLSSRGQDTIY
TRBV11-3	TRBJ2-5	-	ASSPHAGNQETQY
TRBV5-1	TRBJ2-7	-	ASSKDREFDEQY
TRBV6-1	TRBJ2-1	-	ASSEARLAGSSYNEQF
TRBV5-4	TRBJ1-2	few	ASSLAQGQNYGYT
TRBV7-9	TRBJ1-1	-	ASSLRQGNTEAF
TRBV2	TRBJ1-1	once	ASTFGGQAALEAF
TRBV7-2	TRBJ2-2	-	ASSLVGGSNTGELF
TRBV15	TRBJ2-7	-	ATSRERGAFYEQY
TRBV7-3	TRBJ2-1	-	ASSLAGSAEQF
TRBV5-1	TRBJ1-2	-	ASSFSEANYGYT
TRBV7-8	TRBJ2-5	-	ASSLVSEGLQY
TRBV7-6	TRBJ2-7	-	ASSLIAGGPSEQY
TRBV5-1	TRBJ2-2	-	ASTQIKTGGGTGELF
TRBV5-1	TRBJ2-7	-	ASSQGQGPQEQY
TRBV30	TRBJ2-1	once	AWKEYNEQF
TRBV29-1	TRBJ1-2	-	SVWDSTNYGYT
TRBV28	TRBJ1-2	-	ASSSGQGNFGGYT
TRBV30	TRBJ2-7	-	AWRRTGRSYEQY
TRBV7-2	TRBJ2-7	-	ASSPRLLAGANSYEQY
TRBV10-2	TRBJ1-2	-	ASTDTQFNYGYT
TRBV5-1	TRBJ2-2	-	ASSLVVDTGELF
TRBV2	TRBJ2-6	-	ASHGGRGRKSGANVLT
TRBV18	TRBJ2-7	-	ASSPPMRGGSYEQY
TRBV4-2	TRBJ2-2	-	ASSPTRGEAGELF
TRBV7-2	TRBJ2-3	-	ASSLAGGSTDTQY
TRBV6-5	TRBJ2-3	-	ASSYSVLSTDTQY
TRBV29-1	TRBJ2-2	-	SVESRTSGGLAGELF
TRBV19	TRBJ2-1	-	ASKELAGVYGEQF
TRBV5-8	TRBJ1-5	-	ASSQGQGVLNQPQH
TRBV4-2	TRBJ2-7	-	ASSQGTGTYEQY
TRBV7-2	TRBJ2-7	-	ASSYTRGPSEQY
TRBV19	TRBJ2-6	-	ASSTQGSGANVLT
TRBV4-1	TRBJ2-5	-	ASSGTSRTQY
TRBV30	TRBJ2-3	few	AWGLADYETSPDTQY
TRBV19	TRBJ2-2	-	ASSTGGLASGELF
TRBV27	TRBJ2-1	-	ASSSEVALGNEQF
TRBV19	TRBJ1-4	once	ASSKTTGQTNEKLF
TRBV7-2	TRBJ2-1	-	ASSFLLAGAGEQF
TRBV6-5	TRBJ1-2	-	ASSYGRGQGYT
TRBV30	TRBJ2-7	-	AWSVRWTGPLRNEQY